This TCR beta chain was sequenced during a study of cytomegalovirus exposure and HLA in healthy donors. When sampled, the donors appeared nominally healthy, though they likely had unrecorded immune exposures. A note on this clone: Its antigen is unidentified.

The CDR3 has 13 amino acids. Germline V gives CDR1 PRHDT, CDR2 FYEKMQ (reference sequence). The PCR used 60 Vbeta and 13 Jbeta primers. Sequencing used immunoSEQ multiplex PCR; TCRdb keeps in-frame clones, though not all of them. The sample records approximately 150,000 clones, around four fifths being singletons. Study observations and caveats: A later analysis showed HLA-associated TCR beta chains outstripping equally common others in clonal expansion. Roughly uniform sequencing depth across donors was assumed, possibly incorrectly. In vitro data verified three CMV-associated chains as specific for CMV antigens.

The receptor comes from a male donor in good health and CMV-seropositive. The chain employs TRBV13 and TRBJ2-5, with no clear D. TRBJ2-7 explains the end of the DNA better; the J call may be wrong. Material: PBMCs. CDR3 loop: CASSRMFRYEQYF. CDR3 DNA sequence: TGTGCCAGCAGCCGCATGTTTCGTTACGAGCAGTACTTC.